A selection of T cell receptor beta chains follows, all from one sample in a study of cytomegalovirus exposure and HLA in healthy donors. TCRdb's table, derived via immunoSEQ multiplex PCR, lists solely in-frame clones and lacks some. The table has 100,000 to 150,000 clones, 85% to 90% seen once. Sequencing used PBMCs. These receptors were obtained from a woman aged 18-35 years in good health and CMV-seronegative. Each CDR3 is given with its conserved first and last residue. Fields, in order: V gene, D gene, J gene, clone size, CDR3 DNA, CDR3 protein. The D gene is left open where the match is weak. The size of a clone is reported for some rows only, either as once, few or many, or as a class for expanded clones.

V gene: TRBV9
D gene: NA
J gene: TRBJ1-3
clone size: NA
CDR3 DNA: TGTGCCAGCAGCGTAGGCAGTGTTTCTGGAAACACCATATATTTT
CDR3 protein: CASSVGSVSGNTIYF

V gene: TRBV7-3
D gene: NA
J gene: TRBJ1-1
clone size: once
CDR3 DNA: TGTGCCAGCAGCCCCTCGGGAGGGGTGAACACTGAAGCTTTCTTT
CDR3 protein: CASSPSGGVNTEAFF

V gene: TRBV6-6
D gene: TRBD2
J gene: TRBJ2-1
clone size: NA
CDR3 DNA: TGTGCCGCATTGGGGACTAGGGGGTACAATGAGCAGTTCTTC
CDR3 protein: CAALGTRGYNEQFF

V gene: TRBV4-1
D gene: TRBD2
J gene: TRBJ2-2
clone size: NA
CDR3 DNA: TGCGCCAGCAGCCTAAGACTAGCGGGGGGGCCCGTCGGGGAGCTGTTTTTT
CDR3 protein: CASSLRLAGGPVGELFF

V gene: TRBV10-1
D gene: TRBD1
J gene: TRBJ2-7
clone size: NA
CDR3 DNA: TGCGCCAGCAGCACCAGGGGGCGCATCAACGAGCAGTACTTC
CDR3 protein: CASSTRGRINEQYF

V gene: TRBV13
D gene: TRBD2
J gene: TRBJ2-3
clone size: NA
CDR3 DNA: TGTGCCAGCAGCTCCCGGGACTACCGCACAGATACGCAGTATTTT
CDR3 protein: CASSSRDYRTDTQYF

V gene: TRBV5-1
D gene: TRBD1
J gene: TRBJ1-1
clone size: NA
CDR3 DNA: TGCGCCAGCAGCCTAGGGACAGGGGGCATGAACACTGAAGCTTTCTTT
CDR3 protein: CASSLGTGGMNTEAFF

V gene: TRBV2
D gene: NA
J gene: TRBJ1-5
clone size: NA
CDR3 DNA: TGTGCCAGCAGGGTCAGGGTCAGCAATCAGCCCCAGCATTTT
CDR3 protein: CASRVRVSNQPQHF

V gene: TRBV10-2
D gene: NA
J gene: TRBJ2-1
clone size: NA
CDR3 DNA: TGCGCCAGCTCGGGGGACCGATTATACAATGAGCAGTTCTTC
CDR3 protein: CASSGDRLYNEQFF

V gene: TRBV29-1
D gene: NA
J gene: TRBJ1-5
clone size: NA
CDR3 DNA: TGCAGCGCCAAACAGGGTTCAGGCAATCAGCCCCAGCATTTT
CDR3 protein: CSAKQGSGNQPQHF

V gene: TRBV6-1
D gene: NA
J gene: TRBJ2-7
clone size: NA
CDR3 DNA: TGTGCCAGCAGCGGTACAGGGAGTGGTGAGCAGTACTTC
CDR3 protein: CASSGTGSGEQYF

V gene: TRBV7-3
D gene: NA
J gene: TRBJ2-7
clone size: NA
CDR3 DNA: TGTGCCAGCAGCCCCTTCGGGGGTTCCTACGAGCAGTACTTC
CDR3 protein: CASSPFGGSYEQYF

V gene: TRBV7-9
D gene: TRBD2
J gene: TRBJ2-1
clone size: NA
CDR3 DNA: TGTGCCAGCAGCTTAGTCTCGGGGGGCAATGAGCAGTTCTTC
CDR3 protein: CASSLVSGGNEQFF

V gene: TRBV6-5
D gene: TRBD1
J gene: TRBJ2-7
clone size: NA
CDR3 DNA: TGTGCCAGCAGTCGACAGGGGAGCTCCTACGAGCAGTACTTC
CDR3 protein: CASSRQGSSYEQYF

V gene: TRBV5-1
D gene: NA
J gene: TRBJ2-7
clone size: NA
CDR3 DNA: TGCGCCAGCAGCTTCGGACAGATCTACGAGCAGTACTTC
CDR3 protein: CASSFGQIYEQYF

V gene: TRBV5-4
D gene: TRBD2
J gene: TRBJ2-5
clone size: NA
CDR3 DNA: TGTGCCAGCAGCCGGGGGGGGACGGACGGGAAGACCCAGTACTTC
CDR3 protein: CASSRGGTDGKTQYF

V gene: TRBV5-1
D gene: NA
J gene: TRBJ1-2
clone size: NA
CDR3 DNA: TGCGCCAGCAGCTTGTCAACAACCAACTATGGCTACACCTTC
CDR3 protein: CASSLSTTNYGYTF

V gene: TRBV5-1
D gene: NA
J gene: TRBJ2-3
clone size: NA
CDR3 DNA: TGCGCCAGCAGCTTGGCCCAAGATACGCAGTATTTT
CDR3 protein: CASSLAQDTQYF

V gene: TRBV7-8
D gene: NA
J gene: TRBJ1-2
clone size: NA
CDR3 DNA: TGTGCCAGCAGCTTACAACAGCTATATGGCTACACCTTC
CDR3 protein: CASSLQQLYGYTF

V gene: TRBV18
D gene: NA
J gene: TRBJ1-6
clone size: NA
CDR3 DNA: TGTGCCAGCTCACCATCGTCCCCTAGCTCCTATAATTCACCCCTCCACTTT
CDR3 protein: CASSPSSPSSYNSPLHF

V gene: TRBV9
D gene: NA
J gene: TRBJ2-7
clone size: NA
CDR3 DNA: TGTGCCAGCAGCCCCATCCCTGCCAGGCCTTCCCAAGGTTGCTCCTACGAGCAGTACTTC
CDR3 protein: CASSPIPARPSQGCSYEQYF

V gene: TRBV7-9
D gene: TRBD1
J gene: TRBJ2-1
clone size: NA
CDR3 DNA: TGTGCCAGCAGCTCTCAGGGGGCTCGGAATGAGCAGTTCTTC
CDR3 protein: CASSSQGARNEQFF

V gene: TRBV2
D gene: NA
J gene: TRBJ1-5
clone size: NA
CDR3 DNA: TGTGCCAGCAGTGGCGGCGGCAATCAGCCCCAGCATTTT
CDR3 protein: CASSGGGNQPQHF

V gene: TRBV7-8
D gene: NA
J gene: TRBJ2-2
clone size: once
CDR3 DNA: TGTGCCAGCAGCTCCGCCTGGGAGTGGCTCGCGAACACCGGGGAGCTGTTTTTT
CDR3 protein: CASSSAWEWLANTGELFF

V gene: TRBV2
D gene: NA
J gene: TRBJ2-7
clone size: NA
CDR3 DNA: TGTGCCAGCAGTGGGCGGGACAGATCCTACGAGCAGTACTTC
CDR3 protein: CASSGRDRSYEQYF

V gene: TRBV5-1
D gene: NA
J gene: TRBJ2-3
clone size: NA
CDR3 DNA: TGCGCCAGCAGCTTGGGCGGGACGGTTGGGCACACAGATACGCAGTATTTT
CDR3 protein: CASSLGGTVGHTDTQYF

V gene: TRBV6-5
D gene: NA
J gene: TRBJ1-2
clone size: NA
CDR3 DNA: TGTGCCAGCAGCCCGCGCGAAGCTGGCTATGGCTACACCTTC
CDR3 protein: CASSPREAGYGYTF

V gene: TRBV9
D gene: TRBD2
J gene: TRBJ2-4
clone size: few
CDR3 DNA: TGTGCCAGCAGCGTAGCGGGGGGGAGCCAAAACATTCAGTACTTC
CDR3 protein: CASSVAGGSQNIQYF

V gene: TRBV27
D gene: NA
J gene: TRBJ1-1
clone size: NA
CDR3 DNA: TGTGCCAGCAGTCTCTTGGGGCCGAACACTGAAGCTTTCTTT
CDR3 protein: CASSLLGPNTEAFF

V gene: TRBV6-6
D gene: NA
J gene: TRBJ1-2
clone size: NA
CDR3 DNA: TGTGCCAGCAGTTACCAGCCAGGGCGAAATGGCTACACCTTC
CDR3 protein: CASSYQPGRNGYTF

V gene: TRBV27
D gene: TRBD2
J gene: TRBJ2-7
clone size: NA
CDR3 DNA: TGTGCCAGCAGCCTAACTCCGGGGGGGGCCTACGAGCAGTACTTC
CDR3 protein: CASSLTPGGAYEQYF

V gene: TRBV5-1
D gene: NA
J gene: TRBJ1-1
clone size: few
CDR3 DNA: TGCGCCAGCAGCTTGGTTATGGGGGCTTACAACACTGAAGCTTTCTTT
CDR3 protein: CASSLVMGAYNTEAFF

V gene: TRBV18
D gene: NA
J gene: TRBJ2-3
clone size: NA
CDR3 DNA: TGTGCCAGCTCCCCAGGCATGGCGGGGGCCACAGATACGCAGTATTTT
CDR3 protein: CASSPGMAGATDTQYF

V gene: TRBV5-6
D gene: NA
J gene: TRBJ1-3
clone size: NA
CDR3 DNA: TGTGCCAGCAGTCCCATAGTTGGAAACACCATATATTTT
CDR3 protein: CASSPIVGNTIYF

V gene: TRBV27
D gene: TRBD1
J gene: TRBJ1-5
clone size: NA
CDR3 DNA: TGTGCCAGCAGTTTAAGACCCAGTCTCAGGGGGAACAATCAGCCCCAGCATTTT
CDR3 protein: CASSLRPSLRGNNQPQHF

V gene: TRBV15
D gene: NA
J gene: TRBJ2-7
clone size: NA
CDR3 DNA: TGTGCAACCAGCAGAGACCCTCACTTCGACAGGACGAGCTCCTACGAGCAGTACTTC
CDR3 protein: CATSRDPHFDRTSSYEQYF

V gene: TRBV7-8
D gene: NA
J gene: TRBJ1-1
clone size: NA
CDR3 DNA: TGTGCCAGCAGCTTATCCGGGGTGTCGGCTGAAGCTTTCTTT
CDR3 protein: CASSLSGVSAEAFF

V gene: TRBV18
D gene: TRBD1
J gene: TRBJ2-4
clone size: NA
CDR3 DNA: TGTGCCAGCTCACTACCCCTCCCCGGACAGGGGTCAATAGCCAAAAACATTCAGTACTTC
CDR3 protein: CASSLPLPGQGSIAKNIQYF

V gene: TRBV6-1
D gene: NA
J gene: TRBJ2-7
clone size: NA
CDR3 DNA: TGTGCCAGCAGTGGACAGTTTAGCTCCTACGAGCAGTACTTC
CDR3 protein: CASSGQFSSYEQYF

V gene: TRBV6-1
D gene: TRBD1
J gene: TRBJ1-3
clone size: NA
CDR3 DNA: TGTGCCAGCACCCCCCAGGGGGCAGCAGGGAACACCATATATTTT
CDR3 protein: CASTPQGAAGNTIYF

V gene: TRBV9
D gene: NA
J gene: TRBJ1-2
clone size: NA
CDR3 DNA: TGTGCCAGCAGCGGAGGGGGTGGCTACACCTTC
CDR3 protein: CASSGGGGYTF

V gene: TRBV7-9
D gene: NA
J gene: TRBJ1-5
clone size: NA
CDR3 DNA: TGTGCCAGCAGCTTTTCCAGGGAATATATCAATCAGCCCCAGCATTTT
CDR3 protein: CASSFSREYINQPQHF

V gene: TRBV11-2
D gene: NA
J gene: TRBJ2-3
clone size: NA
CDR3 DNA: TGTGCCAGCAGCTTTGTGGGCGGGACTAGCACAGATACGCAGTATTTT
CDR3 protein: CASSFVGGTSTDTQYF

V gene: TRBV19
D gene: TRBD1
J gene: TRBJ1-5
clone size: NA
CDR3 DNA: TGTGCCAGTAGTCCGCCCCCGGGGGACAGGATGTATAGCAATCAGCCCCAGCATTTT
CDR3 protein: CASSPPPGDRMYSNQPQHF

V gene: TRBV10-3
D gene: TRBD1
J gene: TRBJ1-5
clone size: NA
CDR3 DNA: TGTGCCATCAGTGAGTCCAAGGGGACAGGGCCTAATCAGCCCCAGCATTTT
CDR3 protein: CAISESKGTGPNQPQHF

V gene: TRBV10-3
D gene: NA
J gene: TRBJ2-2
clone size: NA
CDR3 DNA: TGTGCCATAAGAGGGGGGGAACTCAACACCGGGGAGCTGTTTTTT
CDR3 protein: CAIRGGELNTGELFF

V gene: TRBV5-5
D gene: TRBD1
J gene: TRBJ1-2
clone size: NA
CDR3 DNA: TGTGCCAGCAGCTTGGGGGACAGGGACGAGGGCTACACCTTC
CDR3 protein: CASSLGDRDEGYTF

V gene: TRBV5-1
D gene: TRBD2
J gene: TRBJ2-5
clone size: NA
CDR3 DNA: TGCGCCAGCAGCCTAGCGGGAGACCACCAAGAGACCCAGTACTTC
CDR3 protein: CASSLAGDHQETQYF

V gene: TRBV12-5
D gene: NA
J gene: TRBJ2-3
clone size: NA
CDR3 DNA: TGTGCTAGCGGGGACTCTCACACAGATACGCAGTATTTT
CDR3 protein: CASGDSHTDTQYF

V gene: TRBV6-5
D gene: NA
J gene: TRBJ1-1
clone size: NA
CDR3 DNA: TGTGCCAGCAGTTACCACCACAGGGTTGACACTGAAGCTTTCTTT
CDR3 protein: CASSYHHRVDTEAFF

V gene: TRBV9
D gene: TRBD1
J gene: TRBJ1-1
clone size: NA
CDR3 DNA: TGTGCCAGCAGCCCTCGACAGGGAGGCACTGAAGCTTTCTTT
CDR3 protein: CASSPRQGGTEAFF

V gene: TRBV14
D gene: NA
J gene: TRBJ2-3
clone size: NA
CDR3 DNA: TGTGCCAGCAGCCAAGACCCCTCCGATACGCAGTATTTT
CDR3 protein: CASSQDPSDTQYF

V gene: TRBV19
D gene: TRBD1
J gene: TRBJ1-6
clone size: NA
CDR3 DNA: TGTGCCAGTACGTCGACAGGGGAGTTAGGTTCACCCCTCCACTTT
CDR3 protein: CASTSTGELGSPLHF

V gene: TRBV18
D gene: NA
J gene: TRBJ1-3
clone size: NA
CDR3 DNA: TGTGCCAGCTCACCACAGGGGCAGGGGCACTCTGGAAACACCATATATTTT
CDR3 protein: CASSPQGQGHSGNTIYF

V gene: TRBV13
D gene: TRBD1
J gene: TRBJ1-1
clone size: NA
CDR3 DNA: TGTGCCAGCAGCCTTCGGACAGGTTGGAACACTGAAGCTTTCTTT
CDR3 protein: CASSLRTGWNTEAFF

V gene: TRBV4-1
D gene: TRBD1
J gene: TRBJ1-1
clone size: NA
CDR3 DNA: TGCGCCAGCAGCCAAGAGTGGTCAGGGGGAGGTACTGAAGCTTTCTTT
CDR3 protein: CASSQEWSGGGTEAFF

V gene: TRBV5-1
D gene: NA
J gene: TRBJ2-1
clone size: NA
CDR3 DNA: TGCGCCAGCGATTTTCGTGGGCATGAGCAGTTCTTC
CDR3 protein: CASDFRGHEQFF

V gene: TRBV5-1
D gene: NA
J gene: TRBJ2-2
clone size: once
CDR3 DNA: TGCGCCAGCAGCTTGGTGGCTCTGAACACCGGGGAGCTGTTTTTT
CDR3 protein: CASSLVALNTGELFF

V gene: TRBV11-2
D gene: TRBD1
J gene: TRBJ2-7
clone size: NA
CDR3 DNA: TGTGCCAGCAGCTTATCCTCCGGACAGGGGAACACCTACGAGCAGTACTTC
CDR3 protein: CASSLSSGQGNTYEQYF